This T cell receptor beta chain was sequenced for a study of blood T cell repertoires in COVID-19. In the study overall: The United States, Italy and Spain provided the acute and convalescent COVID-19 samples.

CDR1 SNHLY and CDR2 FYNNEI come from the germline V gene. V dropped 6 bases and J dropped 7; count of bases not matched to a gene: 7. This CDR3 is 14 amino acids long. Original analysis: Counts of nucleated cells, estimated from reference gene primer amplification, were obtained. Data came from immunoSEQ multiplex PCR; TCRdb stores just in-frame clones and leaves some out. From that table come the V and J calls and clone size; the DNA was used to work out D and trimming. The sample has over 100,000 clones; about 89% are singletons. The sequencing sample was made of peripheral blood. The chain uses TRBV2 and TRBJ1-4, with 8 bases matching TRBD1. The TCR was taken from a human donor with acute or convalescent COVID-19. The donor label of this sample is uncertain. CDR3 in amino acids: CASSPGQEGEKLFF. DNA of the CDR3: TGTGCCAGCAGCCCGGGACAGGAGGGTGAAAAACTGTTTTTT.